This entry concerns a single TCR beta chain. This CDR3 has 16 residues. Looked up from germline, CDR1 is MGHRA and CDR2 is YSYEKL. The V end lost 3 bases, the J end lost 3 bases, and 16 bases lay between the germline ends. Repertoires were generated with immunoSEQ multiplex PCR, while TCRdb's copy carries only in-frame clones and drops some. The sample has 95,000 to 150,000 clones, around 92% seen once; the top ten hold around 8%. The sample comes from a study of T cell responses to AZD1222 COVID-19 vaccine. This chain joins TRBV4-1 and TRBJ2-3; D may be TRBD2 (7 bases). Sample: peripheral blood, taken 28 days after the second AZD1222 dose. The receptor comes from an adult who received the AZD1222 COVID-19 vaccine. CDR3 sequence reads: CASSHGGREPTDTQYF. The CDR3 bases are TGCGCCAGCAGCCACGGGGGGCGGGAACCGACAGATACGCAGTATTTT.